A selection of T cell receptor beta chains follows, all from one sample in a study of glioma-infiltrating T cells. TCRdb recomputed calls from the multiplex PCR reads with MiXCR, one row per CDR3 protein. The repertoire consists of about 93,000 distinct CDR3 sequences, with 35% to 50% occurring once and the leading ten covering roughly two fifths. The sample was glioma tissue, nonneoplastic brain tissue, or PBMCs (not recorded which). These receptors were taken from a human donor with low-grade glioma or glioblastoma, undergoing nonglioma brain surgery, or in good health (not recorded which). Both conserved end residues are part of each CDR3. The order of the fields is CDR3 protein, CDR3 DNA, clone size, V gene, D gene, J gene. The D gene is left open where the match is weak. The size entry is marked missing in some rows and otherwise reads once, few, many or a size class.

CDR3aa: CAIQFGNTIYF; CDR3nt: TGTGCCATTCAGTTCGGAAACACCATATATTTT; abundance: many; v_gene: TRBV10-3; d_gene: .; j_gene: TRBJ1-3
CDR3aa: CSARQHSGGLQETQYF; CDR3nt: TGCAGTGCTAGGCAACATAGCGGGGGACTCCAAGAGACCCAGTACTTC; abundance: .; v_gene: TRBV20-1; d_gene: TRBD2; j_gene: TRBJ2-5
CDR3aa: CASMYRVGDYDEQFF; CDR3nt: TGTGCCAGCATGTATAGAGTAGGGGACTACGATGAGCAGTTCTTC; abundance: .; v_gene: TRBV12-3/TRBV12-4; d_gene: TRBD2; j_gene: TRBJ2-1
CDR3aa: CASSWRVPDSPLHF; CDR3nt: TGTGCCAGCAGTTGGCGGGTTCCGGATTCACCCCTCCACTTT; abundance: many; v_gene: TRBV6-1; d_gene: .; j_gene: TRBJ1-6
CDR3aa: CATWAGFETQYF; CDR3nt: TGTGCCACCTGGGCTGGGTTTGAGACCCAGTACTTC; abundance: many; v_gene: TRBV6-1; d_gene: .; j_gene: TRBJ2-5
CDR3aa: CASSQQGSTEALF; CDR3nt: TGTGCCAGCAGCCAACAGGGGAGCACTGAAGCTCTCTTT; abundance: .; v_gene: TRBV2; d_gene: TRBD1; j_gene: TRBJ1-1
CDR3aa: CASKQGGYTF; CDR3nt: TGTGCCAGCAAACAGGGTGGCTACACCTTC; abundance: .; v_gene: TRBV6-1; d_gene: .; j_gene: TRBJ1-2
CDR3aa: CSARTLAGVGQTQYF; CDR3nt: TGCAGTGCTAGAACACTAGCGGGGGTGGGACAGACCCAGTACTTC; abundance: many; v_gene: TRBV20-1; d_gene: TRBD2; j_gene: TRBJ2-5
CDR3aa: CASRIAGGYVNTGELFF; CDR3nt: TGCGCCAGCAGAATAGCGGGAGGTTACGTCAACACCGGGGAGCTGTTTTTT; abundance: many; v_gene: TRBV10-2; d_gene: TRBD2; j_gene: TRBJ2-2
CDR3aa: CASSLAGGPNEQFF; CDR3nt: TGTGCCAGCAGCCTAGCGGGGGGGCCGAATGAGCAGTTCTTC; abundance: many; v_gene: TRBV7-9; d_gene: TRBD2; j_gene: TRBJ2-1
CDR3aa: CASRDGGYIQPQHF; CDR3nt: TGTGCCAGCAGAGATGGGGGATACATTCAGCCCCAGCATTTT; abundance: .; v_gene: TRBV12-3/TRBV12-4; d_gene: .; j_gene: TRBJ1-5
CDR3aa: CASSLLETQYF; CDR3nt: TGTGCCAGCAGCTTACTAGAGACCCAGTACTTC; abundance: many; v_gene: TRBV7-2; d_gene: .; j_gene: TRBJ2-5
CDR3aa: CASSFTGGSGNTIYF; CDR3nt: TGTGCCAGCAGCTTCACAGGGGGCTCTGGAAACACCATATATTTT; abundance: many; v_gene: TRBV7-2; d_gene: TRBD1; j_gene: TRBJ1-3
CDR3aa: CASCRGLGTEAFF; CDR3nt: TGTGCCAGCTGCAGGGGCCTGGGCACTGAAGCTTTCTTT; abundance: many; v_gene: TRBV2; d_gene: .; j_gene: TRBJ1-1
CDR3aa: CASSTQGLMNTEAFF; CDR3nt: TGTGCCAGCTCGACACAGGGACTAATGAACACTGAAGCTTTCTTT; abundance: many; v_gene: TRBV18; d_gene: .; j_gene: TRBJ1-1
CDR3aa: CASSLPTDYEQYF; CDR3nt: TGTGCCAGCTCACTACCTACAGACTACGAGCAGTACTTC; abundance: many; v_gene: TRBV18; d_gene: .; j_gene: TRBJ2-7
CDR3aa: CASSQTGLVPNEQFF; CDR3nt: TGTGCCAGCAGCCAAACGGGACTAGTCCCCAATGAGCAGTTCTTC; abundance: many; v_gene: TRBV7-2; d_gene: TRBD2; j_gene: TRBJ2-1
CDR3aa: CASSLLSMGTEAFF; CDR3nt: TGTGCCAGCAGCCTCCTCTCTATGGGCACTGAAGCTTTCTTT; abundance: many; v_gene: TRBV3-1; d_gene: .; j_gene: TRBJ1-1